This T cell receptor (beta chain) came from a study of neurological immune-mediated disorders. Between the trimmed V and J ends, which lost 5 bases and 3 bases, there was a span of 8 bases. CDR3 length: 12 amino acids. Germline V CDR1 and CDR2: MDHEN, SYDVKM. Whenever a sequencing run was performed, it yielded over 190 million TCR-beta sequences from 15-18 subjects. TCRdb independently ran MiXCR on the 5' RACE reads; one entry per CDR3 protein. The sample holds approximately 48,000 distinct CDR3 sequences, around 2.9% seen once. Notes on the study in general: Multiple sclerosis, the disease with the least TCR clonal expansion, fell below healthy controls, whereas HTLV-1-associated myelopathy showed the most. Grouping of repertoires by phylogeny put those of 18 of 34 multiple sclerosis patients into a single related-CDR3 cluster, a possible signature.

The sample holds many counts of this clonotype. Its antigen is not identified. The sequenced sample was PBMCs. The chain has TRBV28 and TRBJ2-7; D is uncertain. The TCR comes from a woman between 45 and 60 years old with multiple sclerosis. This chain's CDR3 is CASSPSLYEQYF. CDR3 DNA: TGTGCCAGCAGTCCATCCCTCTACGAGCAGTACTTC.